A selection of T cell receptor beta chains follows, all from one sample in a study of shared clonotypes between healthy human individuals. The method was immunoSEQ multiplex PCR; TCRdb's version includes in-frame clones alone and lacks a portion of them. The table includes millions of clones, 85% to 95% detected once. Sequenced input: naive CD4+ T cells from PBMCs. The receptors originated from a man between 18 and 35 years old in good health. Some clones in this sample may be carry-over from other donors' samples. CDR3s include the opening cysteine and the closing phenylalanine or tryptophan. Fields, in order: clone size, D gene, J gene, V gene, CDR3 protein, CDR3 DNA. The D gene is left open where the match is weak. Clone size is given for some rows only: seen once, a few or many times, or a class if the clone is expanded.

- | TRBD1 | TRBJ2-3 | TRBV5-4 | CASSQSGTGMRDTQYF | TGTGCCAGCAGTCAAAGTGGGACAGGCATGAGAGATACGCAGTATTTT
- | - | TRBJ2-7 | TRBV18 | CASSPGHRGYEQYF | TGTGCCAGCTCACCTGGACATAGAGGTTACGAGCAGTACTTC
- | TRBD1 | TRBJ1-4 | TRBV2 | CASSRTGLNEKLFF | TGTGCCAGCAGTCGGACAGGGCTTAATGAAAAACTGTTTTTT
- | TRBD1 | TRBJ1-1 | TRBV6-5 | CASSYSYRGGTEAFF | TGTGCCAGCAGTTACTCGTACAGGGGGGGCACTGAAGCTTTCTTT
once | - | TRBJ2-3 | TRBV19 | CATKQRGADTQYF | TGTGCCACCAAACAGAGAGGCGCAGATACGCAGTATTTT
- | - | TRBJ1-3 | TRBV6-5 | CASRPSLSGNTIYF | TGTGCCAGCAGACCTAGCCTCTCTGGAAACACCATATATTTT
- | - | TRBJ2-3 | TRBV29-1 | CSVGYTDTQYF | TGCAGCGTTGGATACACAGATACGCAGTATTTT
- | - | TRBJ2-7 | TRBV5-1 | CASSQGTGKSYEQYF | TGCGCCAGCAGCCAAGGGACGGGGAAGTCCTACGAGCAGTACTTC
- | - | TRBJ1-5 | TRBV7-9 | CASSLDGPQHF | TGTGCCAGCAGCTTAGACGGGCCCCAGCATTTT
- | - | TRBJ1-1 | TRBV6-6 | CASSYEMNTEAFF | TGTGCCAGCAGTTACGAAATGAACACTGAAGCTTTCTTT
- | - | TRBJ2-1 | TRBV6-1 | CASSPRWREQFF | TGTGCCAGCAGTCCCAGGTGGAGGGAGCAGTTCTTC
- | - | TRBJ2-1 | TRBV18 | CASSPAPGGYNEQFF | TGTGCCAGCTCACCGGCTCCCGGGGGTTACAATGAGCAGTTCTTC
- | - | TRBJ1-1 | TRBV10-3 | CAISELPSRGEAFF | TGTGCCATCAGTGAGTTGCCGTCCCGAGGGGAAGCTTTCTTT
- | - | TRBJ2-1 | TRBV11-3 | CASSSGSGLYNEQFF | TGTGCCAGCAGCTCAGGTAGCGGCCTCTACAATGAGCAGTTCTTC
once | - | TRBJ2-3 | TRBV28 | CASEGRTDTQYF | TGTGCCAGCGAAGGGAGGACAGATACGCAGTATTTT
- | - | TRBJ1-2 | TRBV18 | CASSPVAELNYGYTF | TGTGCCAGCTCACCAGTGGCCGAACTTAACTATGGCTACACCTTC
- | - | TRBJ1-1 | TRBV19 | CASSSNRLNTEAFF | TGTGCCAGTAGTTCCAACAGGCTAAACACTGAAGCTTTCTTT
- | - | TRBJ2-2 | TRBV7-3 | CASPLFDRLFF | TGTGCCAGCCCACTCTTCGACCGGCTGTTTTTT
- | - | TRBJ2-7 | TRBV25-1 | CASSEWKGHRGFCYEQYF | TGTGCCAGCAGTGAATGGAAGGGGCATAGAGGGTTTTGCTACGAGCAGTACTTC
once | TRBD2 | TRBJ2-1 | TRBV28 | CASSFPGGYNEQFF | TGTGCCAGCAGTTTCCCCGGGGGGTACAATGAGCAGTTCTTC
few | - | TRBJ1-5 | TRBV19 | CASSISGVSNQPQHF | TGTGCCAGTAGTATCTCTGGTGTTAGCAATCAGCCCCAGCATTTT
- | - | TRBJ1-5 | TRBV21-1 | CASRKSAGEGRTRSGPLSNQPQHF | TGTGCCAGCAGGAAATCGGCCGGGGAGGGCCGTACACGCAGTGGGCCGTTAAGCAATCAGCCCCAGCATTTT
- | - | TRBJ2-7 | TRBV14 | CASSQGRPTAYEQYF | TGTGCCAGCAGCCAGGGTAGGCCGACGGCCTACGAGCAGTACTTC
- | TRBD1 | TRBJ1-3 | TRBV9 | CASSVAHSGTGTPIYF | TGTGCCAGCAGCGTAGCCCACTCCGGGACAGGGACGCCCATATATTTT
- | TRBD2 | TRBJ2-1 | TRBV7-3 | CASSLGTSGRGEQFF | TGTGCCAGCAGCTTAGGAACTAGCGGGAGAGGTGAGCAGTTCTTC
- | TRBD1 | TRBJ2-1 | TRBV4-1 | CASSQGRPGTGGMDEQFF | TGCGCCAGCAGCCAAGGAAGACCCGGGACAGGGGGCATGGATGAGCAGTTCTTC
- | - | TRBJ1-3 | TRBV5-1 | CASSLDFRGLGNTIYF | TGCGCCAGCAGCTTGGATTTCCGGGGGCTCGGAAACACCATATATTTT
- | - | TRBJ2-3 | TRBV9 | CASSVATSVSLGADTQYF | TGTGCCAGCAGCGTAGCTACGTCCGTCTCGCTAGGGGCAGATACGCAGTATTTT
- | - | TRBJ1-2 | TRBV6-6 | CASSPVGGGTAYGYTF | TGTGCCAGCAGTCCCGTCGGCGGGGGAACGGCCTATGGCTACACCTTC
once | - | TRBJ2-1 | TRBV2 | CASMGRSLLSYNEQFF | TGTGCCAGCATGGGTCGGTCCTTACTCTCCTACAATGAGCAGTTCTTC
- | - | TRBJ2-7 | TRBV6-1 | CASSRARSPYEQYF | TGTGCCAGCAGCCGGGCCCGGAGCCCCTACGAGCAGTACTTC
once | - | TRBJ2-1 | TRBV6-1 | CASSEWASNDEQFF | TGTGCCAGCAGTGAATGGGCTAGCAACGATGAGCAGTTCTTC
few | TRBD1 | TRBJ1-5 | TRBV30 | CAWTNQGAANSNQPQHF | TGTGCCTGGACCAATCAGGGGGCTGCGAATAGCAATCAGCCCCAGCATTTT
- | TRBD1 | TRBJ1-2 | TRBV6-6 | CASSDRGTNYGYTF | TGTGCCAGCAGTGACAGGGGTACTAACTATGGCTACACCTTC
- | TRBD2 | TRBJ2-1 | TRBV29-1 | CSVGDTSGRAVYNEQFF | TGCAGCGTTGGTGATACTAGCGGGAGGGCCGTCTACAATGAGCAGTTCTTC
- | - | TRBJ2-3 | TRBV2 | CASSEGLRADTQYF | TGTGCCAGCAGTGAGGGTTTGAGGGCAGATACGCAGTATTTT
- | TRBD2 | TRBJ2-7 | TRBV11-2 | CASSLYSGRDSEQYF | TGTGCCAGCAGCTTATATTCCGGGAGGGATAGCGAGCAGTACTTC
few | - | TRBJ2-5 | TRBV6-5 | CASSYGKETQYF | TGTGCCAGCAGTTACGGGAAAGAGACCCAGTACTTC
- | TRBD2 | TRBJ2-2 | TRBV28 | CASIKVRTSITGELFF | TGTGCCAGCATCAAGGTTCGGACTAGCATCACCGGGGAGCTGTTTTTT
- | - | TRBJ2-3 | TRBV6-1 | CASSMNTFVGAREYF | TGTGCCAGCAGCATGAATACTTTTGTGGGGGCCAGGGAGTATTTT
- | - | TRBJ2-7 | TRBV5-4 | CASSTAEAGHPAGPPYEQYF | TGTGCCAGCAGCACCGCGGAGGCGGGACACCCGGCAGGGCCTCCCTACGAGCAGTACTTC
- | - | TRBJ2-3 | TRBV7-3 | CASSLAGATDTQYF | TGTGCCAGCAGCTTAGCGGGGGCCACAGATACGCAGTATTTT
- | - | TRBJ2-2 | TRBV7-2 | CASRPFAGYGGELFF | TGTGCCAGCAGACCATTTGCGGGATACGGCGGGGAGCTGTTTTTT